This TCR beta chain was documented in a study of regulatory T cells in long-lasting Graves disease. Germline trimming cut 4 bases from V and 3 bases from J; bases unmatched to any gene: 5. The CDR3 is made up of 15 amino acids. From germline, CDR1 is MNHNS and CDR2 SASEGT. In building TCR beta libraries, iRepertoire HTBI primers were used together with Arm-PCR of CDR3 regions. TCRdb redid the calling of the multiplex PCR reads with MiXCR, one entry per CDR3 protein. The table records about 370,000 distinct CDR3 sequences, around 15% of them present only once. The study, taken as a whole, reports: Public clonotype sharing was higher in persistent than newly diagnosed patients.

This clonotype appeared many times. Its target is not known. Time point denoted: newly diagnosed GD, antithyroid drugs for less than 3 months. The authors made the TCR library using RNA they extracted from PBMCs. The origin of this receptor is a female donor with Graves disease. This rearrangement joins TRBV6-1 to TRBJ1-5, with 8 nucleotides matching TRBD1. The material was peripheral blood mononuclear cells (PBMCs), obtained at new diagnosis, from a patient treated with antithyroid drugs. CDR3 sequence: CASSAQGVANQPQHF. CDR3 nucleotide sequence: TGTGCCAGCAGTGCACAGGGGGTGGCCAATCAGCCCCAGCATTTT.